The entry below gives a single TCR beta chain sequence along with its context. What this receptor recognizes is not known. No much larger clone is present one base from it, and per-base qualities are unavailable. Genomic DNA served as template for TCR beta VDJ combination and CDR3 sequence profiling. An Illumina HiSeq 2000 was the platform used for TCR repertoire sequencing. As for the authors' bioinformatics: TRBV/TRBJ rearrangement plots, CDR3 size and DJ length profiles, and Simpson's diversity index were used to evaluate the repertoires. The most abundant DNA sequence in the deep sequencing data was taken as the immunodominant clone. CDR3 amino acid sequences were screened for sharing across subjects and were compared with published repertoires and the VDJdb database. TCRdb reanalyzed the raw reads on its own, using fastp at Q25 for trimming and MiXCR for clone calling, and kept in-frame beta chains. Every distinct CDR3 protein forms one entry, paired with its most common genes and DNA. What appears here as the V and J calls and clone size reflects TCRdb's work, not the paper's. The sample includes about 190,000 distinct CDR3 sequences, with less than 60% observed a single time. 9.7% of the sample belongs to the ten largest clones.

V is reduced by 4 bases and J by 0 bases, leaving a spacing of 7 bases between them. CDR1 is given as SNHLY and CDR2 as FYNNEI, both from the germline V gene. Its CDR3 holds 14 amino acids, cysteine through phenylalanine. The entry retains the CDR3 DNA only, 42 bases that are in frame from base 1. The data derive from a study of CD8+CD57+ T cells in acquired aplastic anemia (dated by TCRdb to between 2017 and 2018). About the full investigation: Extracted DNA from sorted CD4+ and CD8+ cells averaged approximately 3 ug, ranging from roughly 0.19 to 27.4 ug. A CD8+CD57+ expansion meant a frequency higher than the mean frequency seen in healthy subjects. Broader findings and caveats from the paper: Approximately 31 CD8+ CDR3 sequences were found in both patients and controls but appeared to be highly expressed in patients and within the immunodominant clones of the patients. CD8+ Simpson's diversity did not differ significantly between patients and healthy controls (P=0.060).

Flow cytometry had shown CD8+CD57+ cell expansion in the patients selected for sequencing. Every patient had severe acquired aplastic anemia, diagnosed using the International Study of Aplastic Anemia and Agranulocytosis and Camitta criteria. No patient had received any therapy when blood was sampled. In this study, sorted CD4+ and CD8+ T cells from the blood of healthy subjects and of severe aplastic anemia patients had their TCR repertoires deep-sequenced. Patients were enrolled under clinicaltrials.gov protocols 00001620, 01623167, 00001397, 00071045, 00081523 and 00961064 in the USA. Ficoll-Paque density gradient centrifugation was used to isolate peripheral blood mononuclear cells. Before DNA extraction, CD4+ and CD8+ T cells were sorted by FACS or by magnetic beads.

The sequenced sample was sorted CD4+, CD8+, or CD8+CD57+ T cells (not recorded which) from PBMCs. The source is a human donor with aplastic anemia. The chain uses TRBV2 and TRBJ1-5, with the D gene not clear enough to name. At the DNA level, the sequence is TGTGCCAGCAGTGTTAGGGCTAGCAATCAGCCCCAGCATTTT. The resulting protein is CASSVRASNQPQHF.